The 15 T cell receptor beta chains in this list originate from one sample, sequenced in a study of cytomegalovirus exposure and HLA in healthy donors. The PCR had 60 Vbeta and 13 Jbeta primers. Measured with immunoSEQ multiplex PCR; TCRdb has only the in-frame clones, and not every one. The table lists 65,000 to 75,000 clones, about 74% of them singletons. Specimen: PBMCs. All receptors derive from a woman aged 60-75 years in good health and CMV-seropositive.

This clone was seen a single time. The genes are TRBV29-1 and TRBJ2-3; perhaps TRBD1 as D (7 bases). From germline, CDR1 is SQVTM and CDR2 ANQGSEA. Trimming pared 1 base from V and 1 base from J, leaving 15 bases between. This CDR3 is built from 16 residues. The DNA of the CDR3 is TGCAGCGTTGAAGGGGGGGACAGTCTCGGCACAGATACGCAGTATTTT. It specifies CSVEGGDSLGTDTQYF.

The chain links TRBV6-1 to TRBJ2-2; D might be TRBD1 (6 bases). V was cut by 6 bases and J by 2 bases, with 13 bases left in between. CDR3 length: 15 amino acids. CDR1 and CDR2 from the germline V gene are MNHNS and SASEGT. This chain's CDR3 is CASRHGGTNTGELFF. CDR3 nucleotide sequence: TGTGCCAGCAGGCATGGGGGCACTAACACCGGGGAGCTGTTTTTT.

This clone was detected only a few times. The chain carries TRBV2 and TRBJ2-6; 7 bases match TRBD1. This CDR3 spans 15 amino acids. V lost 5 bases, J lost 0 bases, and 1 base stayed unmatched. CDR1 and CDR2 from the germline V gene are SNHLY and FYNNEI. In DNA form, the CDR3 reads TGTGCCAGCAGTTGGGACAGCTCTGGGGCCAACGTCCTGACTTTC. Translated, it gives CASSWDSSGANVLTF.

This chain joins TRBV19 and TRBJ2-6; D remains ambiguous. Trimming removed 1 base from V and 0 bases from J, with 4 bases in between. The CDR3 is 15 amino acids. The germline V gene encodes CDR1 LNHDA and CDR2 SQIVND (reference sequence). CDR3: CASSIATSGANVLTF. CDR3 DNA: TGTGCCAGTAGTATAGCTACCTCTGGGGCCAACGTCCTGACTTTC.

The V call is TRBV28, the J call TRBJ2-7; the D gene is possibly TRBD1 (6 bases). The germline V gene has CDR1 MDHEN and CDR2 SYDVKM. The V end lost 7 bases, the J end lost 6 bases, and 10 bases lay between the germline ends. This CDR3 has 11 amino acids. The chain's CDR3 is CASNRAREQYF. In nucleotides, the CDR3 is TGTGCCAGCAACAGGGCTCGCGAGCAGTACTTC.

The chain links TRBV4-2 to TRBJ2-3; 8 bases agree with TRBD2. The CDR3 consists of 16 residues. The germline gives CDR1 LGHNA, CDR2 YNFKEQ. Germline trimming cut 0 bases from V and 4 bases from J; bases unmatched to any gene: 6. The CDR3 reads CASSQDFGGASDTQYF. The CDR3 bases are TGTGCCAGCAGCCAAGATTTCGGGGGGGCGTCAGATACGCAGTATTTT.

This clone turned up a few times. The rearrangement uses TRBV27 and TRBJ2-1, with 16 positions matching TRBD2. Germline V gene lookup returns CDR1 MNHEY and CDR2 SMNVEV (reference sequence). The length of the CDR3 is 20 residues. Trimming removed 5 bases from V and 2 bases from J; junction bases left unmatched: 12. The CDR3 DNA sequence: TGTGCCAGCAGTACAACGACGGGACTAGCGGGAGGGCAGGCCTACAATGAGCAGTTCTTC. Protein sequence: CASSTTTGLAGGQAYNEQFF.

The CDR3 spells CASSMTGGQPQHF. The CDR3 DNA reads as TGTGCCAGTAGTATGACAGGGGGACAGCCCCAGCATTTT. The chain couples TRBV19 to TRBJ1-5, with 9 bases fitting TRBD1. This CDR3 contains 13 residues. V lost 3 bases, J lost 7 bases, and 1 base stayed unmatched. Germline V lookup: CDR1 LNHDA, CDR2 SQIVND (reference sequence).

Concerning this clone itself: The same CDR3 is also encoded by other DNA sequences in this sample. This sequence joins TRBV19 and TRBJ2-3, with D perhaps matching TRBD2 (5 bases). The germline V gene has CDR1 LNHDA and CDR2 SQIVND (reference sequence). The CDR3 has 14 amino acids. The V end lost 3 bases, the J end lost 3 bases, and 10 bases lay between the germline ends. Here the CDR3 reads CASSILPGTDTQYF. The CDR3 DNA reads as TGTGCCAGTAGTATCCTTCCGGGAACAGATACGCAGTATTTT.

The chain has TRBV5-1 and TRBJ1-1, with 7 bases fitting TRBD1. From germline, CDR1 is SGHRS and CDR2 YFSETQ. V trimming: 5 bases; J trimming: 0 bases; junction bases outside the gene matches: 7. CDR3 size: 15 residues. DNA of the CDR3: TGCGCCAGCAGTTCGGGACAGCACATGAACACTGAAGCTTTCTTT. Protein: CASSSGQHMNTEAFF.

The CDR3 spells CASSPAGARSGYTF. Written as DNA, the CDR3 is TGTGCCAGCAGTCCGGCGGGGGCGCGGAGTGGCTACACCTTC. This rearrangement joins TRBV7-2 to TRBJ1-2; the D gene is possibly TRBD1 (6 bases). V was trimmed by 6 bases and J by 7 bases, leaving 18 bases between them. The V gene's germline CDR1 is SGHTA and CDR2 FQGNSA. The CDR3 has 14 residues.

A few counts support this clone. J is TRBJ2-3 and V is TRBV13; 10 bases map to TRBD2. Germline CDR1 PRHDT, CDR2 FYEKMQ (reference sequence). The V and J ends lost 1 base and 5 bases, in that order; junction bases with no gene match: 12. The CDR3 consists of 18 residues. CDR3 sequence reads: CASSLVRVLAGDRDTQYF. DNA for the CDR3: TGTGCCAGCAGCTTAGTAAGAGTCCTAGCGGGGGATCGAGATACGCAGTATTTT.

This chain joins TRBV18 and TRBJ2-1; no clear D. Germline CDR1 KGHSH, CDR2 LQKENI. The CDR3 has 15 amino acids. The ends were cut back, 6 bases at V and 2 bases at J, with 14 bases in the middle. CDR3 nucleotide sequence: TGTGCCAGCTCCCATGTGGGCCCGCCCTACAATGAGCAGTTCTTC. Amino acids: CASSHVGPPYNEQFF.

The J gene is TRBJ2-7, the V gene TRBV5-1, with 11 bases matching TRBD1. Germline loops: CDR1 SGHRS, CDR2 YFSETQ. The CDR3 is 18 amino acids. V was clipped by 3 bases and J by 3 bases; unmatched bases: 14. The CDR3 loop reads CASSYIHVPGTGGYEQYF. Written as DNA, the CDR3 is TGCGCCAGCAGCTACATTCACGTCCCGGGGACAGGGGGCTACGAGCAGTACTTC.

The rearrangement links TRBV18 to TRBJ1-1; D ambiguous. Germline CDR1 is KGHSH and CDR2 is LQKENI. This CDR3 is 16 amino acids long. The V end lost 6 bases, the J end lost 0 bases, and 17 bases lay between the germline ends. CDR3 loop: CASSPGNPTLNTEAFF. Written as DNA, the CDR3 is TGTGCCAGCTCTCCCGGGAACCCAACCTTGAACACTGAAGCTTTCTTT.